Listed below are T cell receptor beta chains from one sample, sequenced in a study of molecular identifiers for immune sequencing clone quantification. Using its own MiXCR run on the PCR reads, TCRdb lists one record per CDR3 protein. The table lists approximately 630,000 distinct CDR3 sequences, less than 30% of them singletons. Sequenced: naive CD8+ T cells from blood, with Jurkat cell RNA spiked in. These receptors originate from a human donor in good health. Some libraries in this study had Jurkat cell RNA spiked in. The CDR3 runs from the conserved cysteine through the conserved F or W. Fields, in order: D gene, V gene, clone size, J gene, CDR3 protein, CDR3 DNA. D genes are given only for firm matches. Only some rows state a clone size, as once, few, many or a class for expanded clones.

TRBD2	TRBV7-6	many	TRBJ2-5	CASSFGTTPETQYF	TGTGCCAGCAGCTTCGGGACTACGCCAGAGACCCAGTACTTC
NA	TRBV27	NA	TRBJ1-5	CASSPSTDQPPHF	TGTGCCAGCAGCCCGAGTACGGATCAGCCCCCGCATTTT
TRBD1	TRBV9	many	TRBJ1-1	CASSVEGQGTYTEAFF	TGTGCCAGCAGCGTGGAGGGACAGGGGACGTACACTGAAGCTTTCTTT
TRBD2	TRBV28	NA	TRBJ2-7	CASNFGLVDEQYF	TGTGCCAGCAACTTTGGACTAGTCGACGAGCAGTACTTC
NA	TRBV30	many	TRBJ1-1	CAWRPGTAVNTEAFF	TGTGCCTGGAGGCCCGGGACGGCCGTGAACACTGAAGCTTTCTTT
TRBD2	TRBV4-1	few	TRBJ2-7	CASSQESSGSWVQYF	TGCGCCAGCAGCCAAGAGTCTAGCGGGAGTTGGGTGCAGTACTTC
NA	TRBV6-2/TRBV6-3	NA	TRBJ2-5	CASSEDRTRETQYF	TGTGCCAGCAGTGAAGACAGGACCAGGGAGACCCAGTACTTC
TRBD1	TRBV7-9	few	TRBJ2-1	CASSFPLIQWTGETYNEQFF	TGTGCCAGCAGTTTCCCCCTTATACAATGGACAGGCGAGACCTACAATGAGCAGTTCTTC
NA	TRBV24-1	NA	TRBJ1-1	CATSQGSDTEAFF	TGTGCCACCAGTCAGGGGTCAGACACTGAAGCTTTCTTT
NA	TRBV7-2	many	TRBJ1-1	CASSLSAHMNTEAFF	TGTGCCAGCAGCTTAAGTGCACATATGAACACTGAAGCTTTCTTT
TRBD2	TRBV7-7	NA	TRBJ2-1	CASGPGSSGSYNEQFF	TGTGCTAGCGGACCCGGGTCTAGCGGTTCCTACAATGAGCAGTTCTTC
NA	TRBV4-1	NA	TRBJ2-7	CARSQEAPGLYEQYF	TGCGCCCGCAGCCAAGAAGCCCCGGGACTCTACGAGCAGTACTTC
NA	TRBV7-2	NA	TRBJ1-5	CASSLSDYSNQPQRF	TGTGCCAGCAGCTTAAGCGATTATAGCAATCAGCCCCAGCGTTTT
NA	TRBV4-1	NA	TRBJ2-7	CACSQSQASSYEQYF	TGCGCCTGCAGCCAAAGCCAGGCCTCGTCCTACGAGCAGTACTTC
NA	TRBV5-1	many	TRBJ1-1	CASSPEGVRMNTEAFF	TGCGCCAGCAGCCCGGAGGGGGTCCGCATGAACACTGAAGCTTTCTTT
TRBD2	TRBV5-1	NA	TRBJ2-7	CASSLDAAGSPYEQYF	TGCGCCAGCAGCTTGGATGCAGCGGGAAGCCCCTACGAGCAGTACTTC
NA	TRBV5-1	NA	TRBJ2-5	CASSWDWETQYF	TGCGCCAGCAGCTGGGACTGGGAGACCCAGTACTTC
NA	TRBV29-1	NA	TRBJ2-7	CSVVGSGSSYEQYF	TGCAGCGTTGTAGGGAGTGGGAGCTCCTACGAGCAGTACTTC
TRBD2	TRBV7-6	many	TRBJ2-2	CASSEGLAGVIDTGELFF	TGTGCCAGCAGCGAGGGACTAGCGGGAGTTATCGACACCGGGGAGCTGTTTTTT
TRBD1	TRBV20-1	few	TRBJ1-4	CSARAEGTGIEVSTNEKLFF	TGCAGTGCTAGAGCTGAAGGGACAGGGATCGAGGTATCAACTAATGAAAAACTGTTTTTT
NA	TRBV5-1	few	TRBJ1-1	CASRGLRLGDAEAFF	TGCGCCAGCAGGGGTTTAAGGCTGGGGGACGCTGAAGCTTTCTTT
NA	TRBV2	few	TRBJ1-5	CASMSGYGGGQPQHF	TGTGCCAGCATGTCGGGGTACGGTGGAGGCCAGCCCCAGCATTTT
NA	TRBV19	few	TRBJ1-6	CASAMGTRSYNSPLHF	TGTGCCAGCGCCATGGGGACCCGCTCCTATAATTCACCCCTCCACTTT
NA	TRBV2	many	TRBJ2-3	CASMGVPDDTQYF	TGTGCCAGCATGGGTGTTCCGGATGATACGCAGTATTTT
TRBD1	TRBV3-1	NA	TRBJ2-2	CASSQILPGQGRGTGELFF	TGTGCCAGCAGCCAGATACTCCCCGGACAGGGACGGGGCACCGGGGAGCTGTTTTTT
TRBD1	TRBV6-2/TRBV6-3	few	TRBJ2-7	CASSWVTGGNYEQYF	TGTGCCAGCAGTTGGGTGACAGGGGGAAACTACGAGCAGTACTTC
NA	TRBV5-1	many	TRBJ2-2	CASSLRSGELFF	TGCGCCAGCAGTTTAAGATCCGGGGAGCTGTTTTTT
TRBD1	TRBV19	few	TRBJ1-1	CARHTRGPGTEAFF	TGTGCCAGACACACCAGGGGGCCGGGCACTGAAGCTTTCTTT
NA	TRBV6-5	many	TRBJ2-4	CASSEIGKNIQYF	TGTGCCAGCAGTGAGATAGGCAAAAACATTCAGTACTTC
NA	TRBV7-9	NA	TRBJ2-7	CASSPSFTYEQYF	TGTGCCAGCAGCCCTTCTTTCACCTACGAGCAGTACTTC
TRBD1	TRBV7-6	many	TRBJ2-7	CASSFETGAWEQYF	TGTGCCAGCAGCTTCGAGACAGGGGCATGGGAGCAGTACTTC
NA	TRBV11-2	NA	TRBJ2-7	CASSNSPEQYF	TGTGCCAGCAGCAATTCCCCCGAGCAGTACTTC
NA	TRBV7-2	NA	TRBJ1-1	CASSSRTVWSIEAFF	TGTGCCAGCAGCTCTCGGACAGTTTGGTCGATAGAAGCTTTCTTT
TRBD2	TRBV7-9	many	TRBJ2-7	CASRPGLAGASSYEQYF	TGTGCCAGCAGACCAGGACTAGCGGGCGCTAGCTCCTACGAGCAGTACTTC
NA	TRBV12-3/TRBV12-4	NA	TRBJ1-2	CASSFDTPGDYGYTF	TGTGCCAGCAGTTTCGACACCCCGGGAGACTATGGCTACACCTTC
TRBD1	TRBV4-1	NA	TRBJ1-1	CASSQHTGGTQAFF	TGCGCCAGCAGCCAACATACAGGGGGCACTCAAGCTTTCTTT
NA	TRBV7-6	NA	TRBJ2-2	CASSLGGGLGTGELFF	TGTGCCAGCAGCTTAGGTGGGGGTTTGGGCACCGGGGAGCTGTTTTTT
NA	TRBV13	NA	TRBJ1-2	CASSGGDLPFYGYTF	TGTGCCAGCAGCGGGGGGGACCTCCCCTTTTATGGCTACACCTTC
NA	TRBV4-3	many	TRBJ2-3	CASSQEVQGVADTQYF	TGCGCCAGCAGCCAAGAAGTCCAGGGTGTAGCAGATACGCAGTATTTT
NA	TRBV9	few	TRBJ1-3	CASSAQGSSGNTIYF	TGTGCCAGCAGCGCACAGGGCTCCTCTGGAAACACCATATATTTT
NA	TRBV7-9	NA	TRBJ1-2	CASSLVQEGTDGYTF	TGTGCCAGCAGCTTAGTTCAGGAAGGTACGGATGGCTACACCTTC
TRBD1	TRBV6-6	NA	TRBJ2-7	CASSPTRTGNYYEQYF	TGTGCCAGCAGCCCTACTCGGACAGGAAACTACTACGAGCAGTACTTC
NA	TRBV27	few	TRBJ2-7	CASSLSGPLGPSEQYF	TGTGCCAGCAGTTTATCCGGACCCTTAGGCCCTAGCGAGCAGTACTTC
NA	TRBV28	many	TRBJ1-5	CASSSPGQLVGQPQHF	TGTGCCAGCAGTTCCCCTGGACAGCTGGTGGGTCAGCCCCAGCATTTT
NA	TRBV19	NA	TRBJ1-6	CASRWTHGSYNSPLHF	TGTGCCAGTAGATGGACCCACGGTTCCTATAATTCACCCCTCCACTTT
NA	TRBV20-1	many	TRBJ2-3	CSARRPAEGTDTQYF	TGCAGTGCTAGGAGGCCCGCGGAGGGCACAGATACGCAGTATTTT
TRBD1	TRBV27	many	TRBJ1-1	CATRLIQGATEAFF	TGTGCCACCCGGTTAATACAGGGGGCCACTGAAGCTTTCTTT
NA	TRBV27	few	TRBJ2-7	CASSSRTGNHNYEQYF	TGTGCCAGCAGTTCGCGGACCGGCAACCACAACTACGAGCAGTACTTC
TRBD2	TRBV4-1	many	TRBJ2-3	CASSEMLAGDTDTQYF	TGCGCCAGCAGCGAAATGCTAGCGGGGGACACAGATACGCAGTATTTT
TRBD1	TRBV6-2/TRBV6-3	NA	TRBJ1-1	CASSYGVWQGGLNTEAFF	TGTGCCAGCAGTTACGGAGTGTGGCAGGGGGGCTTGAACACTGAAGCTTTCTTT
NA	TRBV20-1	NA	TRBJ2-7	CSARGLLPGTSYEQYF	TGCAGTGCTAGAGGTCTCCTCCCCGGGACCTCCTACGAGCAGTACTTC
NA	TRBV28	many	TRBJ2-7	CASSFVPYEQYF	TGTGCCAGCAGTTTCGTCCCCTACGAGCAGTACTTC
NA	TRBV6-5	few	TRBJ1-5	CASSQQGFQPQHF	TGTGCCAGCAGCCAACAGGGTTTCCAGCCCCAGCATTTT